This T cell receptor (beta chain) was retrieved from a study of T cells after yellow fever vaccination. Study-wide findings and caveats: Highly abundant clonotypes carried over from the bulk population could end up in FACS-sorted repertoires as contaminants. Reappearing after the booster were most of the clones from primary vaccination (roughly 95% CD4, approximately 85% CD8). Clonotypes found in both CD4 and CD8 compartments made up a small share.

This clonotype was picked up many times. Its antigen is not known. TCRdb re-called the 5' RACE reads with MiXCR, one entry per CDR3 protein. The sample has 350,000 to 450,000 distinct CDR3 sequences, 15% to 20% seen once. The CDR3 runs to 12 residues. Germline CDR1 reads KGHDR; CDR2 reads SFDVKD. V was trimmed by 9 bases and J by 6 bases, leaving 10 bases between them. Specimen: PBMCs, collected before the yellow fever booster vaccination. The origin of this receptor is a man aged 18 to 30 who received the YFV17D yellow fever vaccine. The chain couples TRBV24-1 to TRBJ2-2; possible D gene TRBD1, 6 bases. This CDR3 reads CATEGDSGELFF. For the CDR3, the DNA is TGTGCCACCGAGGGGGATTCCGGGGAGCTGTTTTTT.